This T cell receptor beta chain was obtained from a study of blood T cell repertoires in COVID-19 (dated by TCRdb to about 2020). Regarding the research as a whole: Samples covering the acute and convalescent phases of COVID-19 were provided by collaborators in the United States, Italy and Spain. The prospective study material was composed of cDNA or gDNA derived from T cells, B-cell-depleted T cells, or PBMCs. The dataset comprised deeply sampled blood TCRbeta repertoires from subjects exposed to, actively infected with, or recovered from COVID-19. The repertoires were released in a freely available public database meant as a resource for research on the immune response to SARS-CoV-2. Samples were obtained from the ongoing ImmuneRACE study (first 160 participants) and from over 1,000 subjects provided by 6 global collaborators. Nearly every sample came with metadata listing a de-identified subject ID, COVID-19 status, age in years and sex. HLA class I and class II types, where available, came from metadata supplied by the sample provider rather than from assay-based typing.

TCRbeta CDR3 regions were amplified from genomic DNA by means of the immunoSEQ Assay, a bias-controlled multiplex PCR. The original methods were these. The number of nucleated cells in each sample was estimated by amplification of reference gene primers within the assay. Sequence reads were collapsed and filtered to measure the absolute abundance of every unique TCRbeta CDR3 rearrangement. Productive Simpson clonality was computed per sample as the square root of Simpson's diversity index over productive rearrangements. TCRdb re-hosts the immuneACCESS table, in-frame sequences only. Its copies lack some clones; in the studies checked, an unresolved V gene accounts for under half of them, and the cause for the rest is not known. That table supplies the V and J calls and clone size; D and trimming were determined from the DNA. This sample lists fewer than 150,000 clones; roughly three quarters were detected once. Around 20% of the sample is in the top ten clones.

The collaborating institutions used their own protocols to collect whole blood in K2EDTA tubes. For TCRbeta analysis, collaborators shipped samples in one of three forms: frozen whole blood, isolated PBMCs, or DNA extracted from either of those sample types. Remarks on this clone: This receptor's antigen is unknown. The sample holds no much larger clone one base away, and base qualities are not on file.

Summary of the overall study and its limitations: The amount of clinical and demographic metadata varied by source and participant and was provided uncurated.

Spanning cysteine to phenylalanine, the CDR3 consists of 15 amino acids. Kept here is only the CDR3 DNA, which spans 45 bases and is read in frame from base 1. CDR1 and CDR2 (SGHTA, FQGNSA) derive from the germline V gene. Relative to germline, V is 8 bases shorter and J is 5 bases shorter, with 21 bases between their ends. The sample comprised peripheral blood. This receptor chain uses TRBV7-2 and TRBJ1-1, with no confident D gene call. The TCR was taken from an older man with acute or convalescent COVID-19. The bases read TGTGCCAGCTTTAAAGGCGGGGTACGTGGAACTGAAGCTTTCTTT. This sequence encodes CASFKGGVRGTEAFF.